This TCR beta chain was profiled in a study of T cell clones after liver transplantation. Study-wide background: Graft-donor-reactive sequences were compared with third-party-reactive TCRbeta sequences from pre-transplant mixed lymphocyte reactions. Draws occurred before transplant, before withdrawal, and after complete or failed withdrawal.

Points from the study as a whole: Rather than being deleted, graft donor-reactive T cells may have moved into the graft.

The table lists this clone with a count of one. Its antigen is as yet unknown. Assay: immunoSEQ multiplex PCR; the TCRdb copy retains only in-frame clones and omits some. This table holds about 6,900 clones, under 75% found once. The CDR3 sequence is 15 residues long. CDR1 SGHTA and CDR2 FQGNSA come from the germline V gene. With 3 bases removed from V and 2 bases from J, the gap between germline ends came to 12 bases. This receptor was taken from a human donor who received a liver transplant. V is TRBV7-2 and J is TRBJ2-3; D perhaps matches TRBD2 (6 bases). This specimen was CD8+ T cells from blood, taken before liver transplant. Written as DNA, the CDR3 is TGTGCCAGCAGCTTGATTAGCGGATTCACAGATACGCAGTATTTT. This translates into CASSLISGFTDTQYF.